The present T cell receptor (beta chain) was sequenced within a study of Graves' ophthalmopathy and Graves' hyperthyroidism. Notes on the study in general: The model forecast ophthalmopathy progression, reaching roughly 64% sensitivity and approximately 72% specificity. Discrimination between ophthalmopathy and stable hyperthyroidism by a 13-signature model showed about 88% sensitivity and roughly 81% specificity.

RNA transcripts served as template for amplifying TCR beta CDR3 sequences. First-round RT-PCR used HTBI primers; second-round multiplex PCR followed. MiXCR, run by TCRdb on the multiplex PCR reads, gives a single entry per CDR3 protein. Of roughly 300,000 distinct CDR3 sequences listed, 17% are singletons. In the case of this clonotype: The antigen remains undetermined.

Orbital computed tomography, thyroid ultrasound, TRAb, serum thyroxine and clinical symptoms formed the basis of diagnosis. An approximately 10 ml volume of fresh peripheral blood provided the PBMCs. Germline V lookup: CDR1 MNHEY, CDR2 SMNVEV (reference sequence). Losses at the gene ends were 7 bases for V and 4 bases for J; bases not matched to a gene: 9. The CDR3 extends over 14 amino acids. Sample: peripheral blood. The receptor was derived from an adult man with Graves' ophthalmopathy. The rearrangement uses TRBV27 and TRBJ2-7; 8 positions agree with TRBD1. The CDR3 sequence is CASTTLNRGYEQYF. As DNA, the CDR3 is TGTGCCAGCACCACCCTGAACAGGGGGTACGAGCAGTACTTC.